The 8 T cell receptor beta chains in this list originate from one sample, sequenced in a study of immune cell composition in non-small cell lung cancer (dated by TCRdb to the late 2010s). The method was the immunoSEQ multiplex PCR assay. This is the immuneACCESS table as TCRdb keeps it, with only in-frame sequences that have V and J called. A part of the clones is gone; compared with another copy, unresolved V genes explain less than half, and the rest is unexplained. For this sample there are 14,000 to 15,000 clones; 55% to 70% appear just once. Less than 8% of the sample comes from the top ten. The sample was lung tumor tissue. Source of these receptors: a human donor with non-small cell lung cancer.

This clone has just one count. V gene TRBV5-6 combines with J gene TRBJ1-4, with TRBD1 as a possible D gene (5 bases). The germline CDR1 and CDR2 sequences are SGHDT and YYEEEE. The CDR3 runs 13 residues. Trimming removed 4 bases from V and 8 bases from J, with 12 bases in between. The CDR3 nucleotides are TGTGCCAGCAGCCAGGACACAAAAGAAAAACTGTTTTTT. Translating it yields CASSQDTKEKLFF.

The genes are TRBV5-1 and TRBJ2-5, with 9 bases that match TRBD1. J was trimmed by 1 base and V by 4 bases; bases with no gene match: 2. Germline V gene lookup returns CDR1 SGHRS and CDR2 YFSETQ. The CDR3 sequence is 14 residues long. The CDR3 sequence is CASSMGQGQETQYF. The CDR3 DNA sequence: TGCGCCAGCAGCATGGGACAGGGCCAAGAGACCCAGTACTTC.

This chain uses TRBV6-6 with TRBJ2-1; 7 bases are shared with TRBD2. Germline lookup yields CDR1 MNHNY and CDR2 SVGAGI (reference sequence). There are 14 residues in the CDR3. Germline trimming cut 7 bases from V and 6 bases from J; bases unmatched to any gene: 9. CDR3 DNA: TGTGCCAGCACCTTCAGCGGGGCCGGCAATGAGCAGTTCTTC. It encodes CASTFSGAGNEQFF.

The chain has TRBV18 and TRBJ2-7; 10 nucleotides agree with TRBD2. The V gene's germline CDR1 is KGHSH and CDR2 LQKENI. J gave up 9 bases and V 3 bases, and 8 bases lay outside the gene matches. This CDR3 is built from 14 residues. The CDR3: CASSPERGGVAQYF. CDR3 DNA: TGTGCCAGCTCACCCGAGCGGGGGGGCGTCGCGCAGTACTTC.

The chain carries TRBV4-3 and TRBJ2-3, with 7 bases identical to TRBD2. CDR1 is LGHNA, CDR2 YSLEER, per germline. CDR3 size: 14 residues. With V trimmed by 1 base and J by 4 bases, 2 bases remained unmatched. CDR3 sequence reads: CASSQGRGSDTQYF. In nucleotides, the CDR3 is TGCGCCAGCAGCCAAGGGCGGGGGTCAGATACGCAGTATTTT.

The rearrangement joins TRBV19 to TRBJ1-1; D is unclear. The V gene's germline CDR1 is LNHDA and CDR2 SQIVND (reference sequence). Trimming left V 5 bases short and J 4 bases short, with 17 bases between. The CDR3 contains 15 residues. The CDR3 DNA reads TGTGCCAGTAGTTTAACGGTGGCTCGGGGCACTGAAGCTTTCTTT. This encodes CASSLTVARGTEAFF.

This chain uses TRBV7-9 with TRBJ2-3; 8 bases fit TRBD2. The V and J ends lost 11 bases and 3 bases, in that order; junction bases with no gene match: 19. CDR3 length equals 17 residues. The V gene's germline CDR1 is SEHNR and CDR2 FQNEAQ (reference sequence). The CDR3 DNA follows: TGTGCCGGGATGTTTGGGTTTAGCGGGGAAACTACAGATACGCAGTATTTT. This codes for CAGMFGFSGETTDTQYF.

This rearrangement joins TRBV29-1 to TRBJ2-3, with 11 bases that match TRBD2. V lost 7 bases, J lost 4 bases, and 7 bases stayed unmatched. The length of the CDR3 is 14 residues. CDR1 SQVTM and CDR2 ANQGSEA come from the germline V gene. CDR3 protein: CSAVSGGAADTQYF. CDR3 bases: TGCAGCGCCGTTAGCGGGGGGGCGGCAGATACGCAGTATTTT.